This TCR beta chain was captured in a study of CD8 T cells in ankylosing spondylitis. This clonotype was found a few times. The antigen is not known. Library preparation for TCR beta used quantitative 5'-RACE with molecular barcodes. TCRdb processed the 5' RACE reads anew with MiXCR; each CDR3 protein has one entry. Of around 150,000 distinct CDR3 sequences listed, approximately 48% are singletons. General study results and limits: CD8+ disease-linked clones were present at relatively low frequencies in blood. Roughly eight highly homologous variants made up a TCR beta motif that seemed to typify ankylosing spondylitis blood. Reactive arthritis synovial fluid and blood previously showed some of these motif variants.

The source is a male donor with ankylosing spondylitis. The specimen was synovial fluid, either unsorted or a sorted T cell fraction (not recorded which).

DNA of the CDR3: TGTGCCAGCAGTTTATTGTGGTCCTCCTACAATGAGCAGTTCTTC. It is translated as CASSLLWSSYNEQFF. This chain links TRBV27 with TRBJ2-1, with D unclear. Trimming removed 1 base at V and 0 bases at J, with 7 bases between. The CDR3 has 15 amino acids. The germline V gene has CDR1 MNHEY and CDR2 SMNVEV (reference sequence).